The 9 T cell receptor beta chains listed next were all sequenced from one sample in a study of blood T cell repertoires in COVID-19. Only in-frame clones appear in the TCRdb table, and some are missing; sequencing was by immunoSEQ multiplex PCR. Of tens of thousands of clones listed, 70% to 90% were seen once; the top ten hold around 1.5%. What was sequenced was peripheral blood. The receptors here all came from a human donor in a cohort sampled during active COVID-19.

V usage is TRBV7-2 and J usage is TRBJ2-5, with TRBD2 matching 7 bases. Germline V gives CDR1 SGHTA, CDR2 FQGNSA. Germline trimming cut 5 bases from V and 5 bases from J; bases unmatched to any gene: 14. The CDR3 runs 16 residues. The DNA of the CDR3 is TGTGCCAGCAGCGCAAACCGGGACCCCGGGAGGGAGACCCAGTACTTC. Protein: CASSANRDPGRETQYF.

The rearrangement joins TRBV5-4 to TRBJ2-7; D possibly corresponds to TRBD2 (6 bases). CDR3 length equals 14 residues. Per germline, CDR1 SGHNT and CDR2 YYREEE (reference sequence). Trimming cost V 4 bases and J 7 bases, with 18 bases left between them. The CDR3 bases are TGTGCCAGCAGCCGGGGACTCCAGGCGGGGGAGCAGTACTTC. Translation gives CASSRGLQAGEQYF. Filled out from reference TRBV5-4 and TRBJ2-7, the complete variable domain reads ETGVTQSPTHLIKTRGQQVTLRCSSQSGHNTVSWYQQALGQGPQFIFQYYREEENGRGNFPPRFSGLQFPNYSSELNVNALELDDSALYLCASSRGLQAGEQYFGPGTRLTVT.

This sequence joins TRBV28 and TRBJ2-7; 9 bases map to TRBD1. Germline V lookup: CDR1 MDHEN, CDR2 SYDVKM. The junction had 11 bases not matched to a gene; V was cut back by 8 bases and J by 6 bases. This CDR3 is 14 amino acids long. In nucleotides, the CDR3 is TGTGCCAGCTCACCCGGGACAGGGCCAACCGAGCAGTACTTC. Translation: CASSPGTGPTEQYF.

J is TRBJ1-5 and V is TRBV28, with D maybe TRBD1 (5 bases). CDR1 is MDHEN and CDR2 is SYDVKM in the germline V gene. This CDR3 region has 14 residues. The ends were cut back, 3 bases at V and 6 bases at J, with 12 bases in the middle. This CDR3 is CASSFGTGGQPQHF. CDR3 sequence (DNA): TGTGCCAGCAGTTTTGGTACGGGGGGTCAGCCCCAGCATTTT.

J is TRBJ2-2 and V is TRBV5-4; 7 nucleotides match TRBD2. V shed 5 bases, J shed 1 base, and the junction held 5 bases outside the gene matches. The CDR3 spans 15 residues. Germline lookup yields CDR1 SGHNT and CDR2 YYREEE (reference sequence). Here the CDR3 reads CASRPSGENTGELFF. As DNA, the CDR3 is TGTGCCAGCAGGCCGAGCGGGGAGAACACCGGGGAGCTGTTTTTT.

This clone was picked up one time. This chain connects TRBV28 to TRBJ2-1; a possible D gene is TRBD2 (5 bases). In germline, CDR1 is MDHEN, CDR2 SYDVKM. The V gene lost 2 bases and the J gene lost 6 bases, with 20 bases spanning the gap. This CDR3 comprises 17 residues. CDR3 residues: CASSLGGAALWGNEQFF. The CDR3 DNA reads as TGTGCCAGCAGTTTAGGTGGAGCGGCCCTTTGGGGCAATGAGCAGTTCTTC.

The chain has TRBV11-2 and TRBJ2-1, with TRBD2 identical over 10 bases. In germline, CDR1 is SGHAT, CDR2 FQNNGV. Trimming at V came to 11 bases and at J to 2 bases, leaving 9 bases not matched to a gene. The CDR3 extends over 15 amino acids. For the CDR3, the DNA is TGTGCCGTTTCTAGCGGGAGAGGGCCCTACAATGAGCAGTTCTTC. It yields the protein CAVSSGRGPYNEQFF.

The V gene is TRBV27, the J gene TRBJ2-7; D might be TRBD2 (5 bases). Germline V CDR1 and CDR2: MNHEY, SMNVEV (reference sequence). Trimming pared 0 bases from V and 7 bases from J, leaving 16 bases between. The CDR3 is 15 residues long. In DNA, the CDR3 is TGTGCCAGCAGTTTATCGTTCGGACCCCGGGGTGAGCAGTACTTC. Translation gives CASSLSFGPRGEQYF.

This chain joins TRBV29-1 and TRBJ2-1; unclear D gene. Looked up from germline, CDR1 is SQVTM and CDR2 is ANQGSEA. The CDR3 spans 11 residues. The V end was cut by 6 bases, the J end by 8 bases, with 11 bases between. The CDR3 sequence: CSVEEGYEQFF. In DNA, the CDR3 is TGCAGCGTCGAGGAAGGCTATGAGCAGTTCTTC.